The 21 T cell receptor beta chains below were found in one sample sequenced in a study of T cells generated in artificial thymic organoids (dated by TCRdb to about 2017). The library relied on 5' RACE. Sequencing took place on an Illumina MiSeq. TCRalpha and TCRbeta libraries were amplified in separate semi-nested PCR reactions using Advantage 2 and reverse primers located in the TRAC or TRBC constant regions. TCRdb reprocessing: public reads trimmed at Q25 with fastp, clones called with MiXCR, in-frame beta chains kept. CDR3 protein duplicates are merged, each entry listing the most common genes and DNA. Across this sample there are under 10,000 distinct CDR3 sequences, with about 24% seen only once. Jointly, the top ten make up about 3% of the sample. No antigen has been identified for these receptors. To build artificial thymic organoids, human HSPCs were aggregated with MS5 murine stromal cells transduced with human DLL1, and the aggregates were cultured at an air-liquid interface. Organoids were seeded with FACS-purified CD34+CD3- hematopoietic stem and progenitor cells depleted of residual T cells.

Sequencing used naive CD8+ T cells grown in artificial thymic organoids from cord blood stem and progenitor cells. Per the publication, the cell subset or site label means: CD3+TCRalphabeta+CD8SP T cells; for blood, CD45RO-CCR7+ naive CD8+ T cells. These receptors were obtained from a human donor who gave cord blood stem cells for thymic organoid culture, a cardiac surgery patient who gave postnatal thymus, or a blood donor (not recorded which).

This clonotype is labeled as medium-sized. The rearrangement joins TRBV12-3 or TRBV12-4 to TRBJ1-3, with 10 bases identical to TRBD1. The ends lost 6 bases at V and 0 bases at J; junction bases unmatched: 5. CDR3 length: 16 residues. In DNA, the CDR3 is TGTGCCAGCAGGAGGGGACAGGGGTGCTCTGGAAACACCATATATTTT. Translation gives CASRRGQGCSGNTIYF.

V is TRBV28 and J is TRBJ1-2; the D gene is possibly TRBD1 (5 bases). Germline V CDR1 and CDR2: MDHEN, SYDVKM. The V gene lost 4 bases and the J gene lost 4 bases, with 13 bases spanning the gap. The length of the CDR3 is 14 residues. The CDR3, as DNA: TGTGCCAGCAGTTATCCCGGGGGGTTCTATGGCTACACCTTC. Its protein is CASSYPGGFYGYTF.

This clonotype rates as medium-sized. J is TRBJ1-4 and V is TRBV20-1; 8 bases match TRBD1. CDR1 is DFQATT, CDR2 SNEGSKA, per germline (reference sequence). The length of the CDR3 is 13 residues. V was clipped by 6 bases and J by 5 bases; unmatched bases: 5. CDR3 sequence reads: CSARQGLNEKLFF. As DNA, the CDR3 is TGCAGTGCCCGACAGGGGTTGAATGAAAAACTGTTTTTT.

Note on this clonotype: A single base separates this from a much larger clone, so it may be a read error. V usage is TRBV5-1 and J usage is TRBJ1-1; D remains ambiguous. Trimming removed 0 bases from V and 6 bases from J, with 12 bases in between. The germline V gene has CDR1 SGHRS and CDR2 YFSETQ. The CDR3 contains 14 residues. The CDR3 DNA is TGCGCCAGCAGCTTGGGAGACGGGGTATCTGAAGCTTTCTTT. The encoded protein is CASSLGDGVSEAFF.

The chain's CDR3 is CASTAGNTEAFF. Here the CDR3 DNA reads TGTGCCAGCACAGCGGGGAACACTGAAGCTTTCTTT. The chain joins TRBV27 to TRBJ1-1, with D uncertain. This CDR3 spans 12 amino acids. V lost 7 bases and J lost 1, with 7 bases in between. Germline V gene lookup returns CDR1 MNHEY and CDR2 SMNVEV (reference sequence).

This clonotype has only a few counts. V usage is TRBV5-4 and J usage is TRBJ1-2; 10 bases align to TRBD1. Germline V gene data show CDR1 as SGHNT and CDR2 as YYREEE (reference sequence). V lost 1 base to trimming and J lost 8 bases; unmatched junction nucleotides: 14. The CDR3 has 17 residues. In DNA, the CDR3 is TGTGCCAGCAGCTTGAGAACGACCGGGACAGGGGCGGACGGCTACACCTTC. This codes for CASSLRTTGTGADGYTF.

The sample holds a few counts of this clonotype. The chain employs TRBV6-6 and TRBJ1-5; 8 nucleotides align to TRBD1. From germline, CDR1 is MNHNY and CDR2 SVGAGI (reference sequence). CDR3 size: 13 residues. After removal of 5 bases from V and 9 bases from J, the junction contained 6 bases not matched to a gene. The CDR3 loop reads CASSRQGIPPQHF. In DNA form, the CDR3 reads TGTGCCAGCAGTCGACAGGGGATCCCGCCCCAGCATTTT.

The chain has TRBV6-1 and TRBJ2-7, with D tentatively TRBD2 (6 bases). This CDR3 is 18 amino acids long. CDR1 and CDR2 from the germline V gene are MNHNS and SASEGT. The V end was cut by 2 bases, the J end by 2 bases, with 22 bases between. The CDR3 sequence is CASSESLGPSEGPYEQYF. The CDR3 DNA reads TGTGCCAGCAGTGAAAGCCTCGGTCCGTCGGAGGGCCCCTACGAGCAGTACTTC.

By sample share, this clonotype is medium-sized (0.01 to 0.1%). This chain connects TRBV7-9 to TRBJ2-3; D gene unclear. This CDR3 contains 14 residues. Germline lookup yields CDR1 SEHNR and CDR2 FQNEAQ (reference sequence). Trimming removed 0 bases at V and 1 base at J, with 5 bases between. The CDR3: CASSLADRTDTQYF. In DNA form, the CDR3 reads TGTGCCAGCAGCTTAGCGGACCGCACAGATACGCAGTATTTT.

The V call is TRBV4-3, the J call TRBJ2-3; 8 bases align to TRBD1. J was trimmed by 4 bases and V by 1 base; bases with no gene match: 13. Germline CDR1 is LGHNA and CDR2 is YSLEER. This CDR3 contains 18 residues. The CDR3 region has the DNA TGCGCCAGCAGCCAAGCGAGTTGCCGGGACAGGCACGCAGATACGCAGTATTTT. This encodes CASSQASCRDRHADTQYF.

Judged by abundance, this clonotype is medium-sized. This rearrangement joins TRBV10-3 to TRBJ1-2; no reliable D call. Per the germline V gene, CDR1 is ENHRY and CDR2 is SYGVKD. The CDR3 covers 13 residues. The V end lost 5 bases, the J end lost 5 bases, and 12 bases lay between the germline ends. CDR3 in DNA: TGTGCCATCAGTCGTACAGATCGTTATGGCTACACCTTC. As protein: CAISRTDRYGYTF.

This clonotype appeared a few times. The germline gene is not matched at one end of the junction; a read error may be the cause. The rearrangement joins TRBV6-1 to TRBJ1-1, with D tentatively TRBD1 (6 bases). This CDR3 spans 15 amino acids. Germline values: CDR1 MNHNS, CDR2 SASEGT. The DNA of the CDR3 is TGTGCCAGCAGTGAAAGGGACACCCCGGACACTGAAGCTCTCTTT. This gives the protein CASSERDTPDTEALF.

V is TRBV7-2 and J is TRBJ2-5; D perhaps matches TRBD1 (6 bases). This CDR3 contains 15 residues. V lost 5 bases, J lost 7 bases, and 20 bases lay in between. The germline V gene encodes CDR1 SGHTA and CDR2 FQGNSA. CDR3: CASSPYLAGAGTQYF. CDR3 DNA sequence: TGTGCCAGCAGCCCTTATCTAGCAGGGGCGGGGACCCAGTACTTC.

In its sample, this clonotype was seen a few times. J is TRBJ2-1 and V is TRBV24-1; possibly TRBD1 or TRBD2 for D (5 bases each). Trimming took off 1 base at V and 6 bases at J, with 15 bases between the two ends. Germline CDR1 and CDR2: KGHDR and SFDVKD. This CDR3 comprises 16 residues. DNA of the CDR3: TGTGCCACCAGTGATTTAGGGGTCGGGAAGGGCAATGAGCAGTTCTTC. Translation gives CATSDLGVGKGNEQFF.

This clonotype is termed medium-sized (0.01 to 0.1%). The rearrangement uses TRBV7-9 and TRBJ1-1; D uncertain. In germline, CDR1 is SEHNR, CDR2 FQNEAQ (reference sequence). The V end was cut by 1 base, the J end by 3 bases, with 15 bases between. The CDR3 is 16 residues long. The CDR3 nucleotides are TGTGCCAGCAGCTTAGGGGAGGGCCCGGTCGACACTGAAGCTTTCTTT. Translation gives CASSLGEGPVDTEAFF.

This clonotype is large. This sequence joins TRBV4-2 and TRBJ1-5; TRBD1 is a possible D gene (5 bases). V was trimmed by 1 base and J by 6 bases, leaving 13 bases between them. Germline CDR1 reads LGHNA; CDR2 reads YNFKEQ. This CDR3 is built from 15 residues. CDR3 DNA sequence: TGTGCCAGCAGCCAAGGGAACAGGAGGGGTCAGCCCCAGCATTTT. Its translation is CASSQGNRRGQPQHF.

The CDR3 DNA reads TGCGCCAGCAGCTTGTGGACAGGGGACAACAATGAGCAGTTCTTC. It yields the protein CASSLWTGDNNEQFF. This chain links TRBV5-1 with TRBJ2-1; the match to TRBD1 covers 9 bases. The CDR3 has 15 residues. The germline V gene encodes CDR1 SGHRS and CDR2 YFSETQ. V lost 1 base to trimming and J lost 5 bases; unmatched junction nucleotides: 4.

The chain employs TRBV12-3 or TRBV12-4 and TRBJ2-1, with no clear D. The V and J ends lost 5 bases and 2 bases respectively, with 19 bases between them. The CDR3 sequence is 17 residues long. For the CDR3, the DNA is TGTGCCAGCAGTGAGACAAGGTACCCTGAACCCTACAATGAGCAGTTCTTC. Translating it yields CASSETRYPEPYNEQFF.

The rearrangement links TRBV12-3 or TRBV12-4 to TRBJ2-7, with D possibly matching TRBD1 (5 bases). Trimming pared 3 bases from V and 2 bases from J, leaving 8 bases between. The CDR3 is made up of 13 amino acids. This CDR3 is CASSLQGPYEQYF. In nucleotides, the CDR3 is TGTGCCAGCAGTTTGCAGGGCCCCTACGAGCAGTACTTC.

The V call is TRBV5-6, the J call TRBJ2-6; D may be TRBD2 (6 bases). Trimming took 2 bases from V and 0 from J, leaving 15 bases between them. CDR1 SGHDT and CDR2 YYEEEE come from the germline V gene. This CDR3 has 18 amino acids. The CDR3 spells CASSLGGVPFSGANVLTF. CDR3 DNA sequence: TGTGCCAGCAGCTTAGGAGGGGTCCCCTTCTCTGGGGCCAACGTCCTGACTTTC.

This clonotype was observed a few times. The CDR3 DNA follows: TGTGCCAGCAGCTTCGAACAGCCCTACGAGCAGTACTTC. Its translation is CASSFEQPYEQYF. The gene calls are TRBV11-2 and TRBJ2-7; D ambiguous. CDR1 is SGHAT and CDR2 is FQNNGV in the germline V gene. Trimming took 3 bases from V and 2 from J, leaving 8 bases between them. This CDR3 is 13 amino acids long.